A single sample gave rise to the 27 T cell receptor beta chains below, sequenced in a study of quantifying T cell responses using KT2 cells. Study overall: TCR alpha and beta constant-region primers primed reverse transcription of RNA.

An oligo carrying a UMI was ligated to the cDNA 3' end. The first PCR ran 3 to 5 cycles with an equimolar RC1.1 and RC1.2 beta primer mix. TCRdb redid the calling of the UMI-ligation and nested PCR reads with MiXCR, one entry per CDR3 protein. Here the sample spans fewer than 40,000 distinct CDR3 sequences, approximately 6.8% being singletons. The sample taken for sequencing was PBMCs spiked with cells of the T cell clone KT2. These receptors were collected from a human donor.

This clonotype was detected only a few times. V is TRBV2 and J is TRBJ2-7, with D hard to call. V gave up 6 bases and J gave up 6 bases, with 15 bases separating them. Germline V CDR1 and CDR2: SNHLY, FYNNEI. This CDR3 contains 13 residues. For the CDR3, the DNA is TGTGCCAGCAGGGTGGAGACGCACCGCGAGCAGTACTTC. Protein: CASRVETHREQYF.

CDR3 nucleotide sequence: TGTGCCAGCAGCCCCGCGCGCGGGAGAGTATACGAGCAGTACTTC. It is translated as CASSPARGRVYEQYF. This sequence joins TRBV7-6 and TRBJ2-7, with TRBD2 identical over 7 bases. The CDR3 extends over 15 amino acids. Germline V CDR1 and CDR2: SGHVS, FNYEAQ. V shed 5 bases, J shed 4 bases, and the junction held 11 bases outside the gene matches.

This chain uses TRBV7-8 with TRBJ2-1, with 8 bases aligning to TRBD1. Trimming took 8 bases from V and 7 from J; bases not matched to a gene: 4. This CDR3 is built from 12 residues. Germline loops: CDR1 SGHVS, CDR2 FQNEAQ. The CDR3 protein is CASRQGRNEQFF. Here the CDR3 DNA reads TGTGCCAGCCGACAGGGGCGGAATGAGCAGTTCTTC.

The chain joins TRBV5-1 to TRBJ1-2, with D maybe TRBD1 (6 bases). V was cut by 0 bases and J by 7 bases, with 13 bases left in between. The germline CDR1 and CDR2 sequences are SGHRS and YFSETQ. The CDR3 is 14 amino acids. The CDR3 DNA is TGCGCCAGCAGCTTGGAACAGGGTTTTGTTGGCTACACCTTC. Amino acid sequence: CASSLEQGFVGYTF. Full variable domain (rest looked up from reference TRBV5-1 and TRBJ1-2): KAGVTQTPRYLIKTRGQQVTLSCSPISGHRSVSWYQQTPGQGLQFLFEYFSETQRNKGNFPGRFSGRQFSNSRSEMNVSTLELGDSALYLCASSLEQGFVGYTFGSGTRLTVV.

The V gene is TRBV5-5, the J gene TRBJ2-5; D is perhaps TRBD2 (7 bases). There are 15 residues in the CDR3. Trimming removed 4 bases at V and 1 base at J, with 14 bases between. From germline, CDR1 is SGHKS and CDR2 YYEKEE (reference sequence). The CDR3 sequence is CASSPLGGAQETQYF. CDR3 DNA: TGTGCCAGCAGCCCCCTGGGGGGGGCCCAAGAGACCCAGTACTTC.

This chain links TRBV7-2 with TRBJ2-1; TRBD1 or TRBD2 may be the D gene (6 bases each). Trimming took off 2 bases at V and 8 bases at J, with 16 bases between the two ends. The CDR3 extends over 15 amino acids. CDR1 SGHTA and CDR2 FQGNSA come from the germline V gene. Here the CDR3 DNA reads TGTGCCAGCAGCTTACCGGGGGCGCTTAGCGATGAGCAGTTCTTC. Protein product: CASSLPGALSDEQFF.

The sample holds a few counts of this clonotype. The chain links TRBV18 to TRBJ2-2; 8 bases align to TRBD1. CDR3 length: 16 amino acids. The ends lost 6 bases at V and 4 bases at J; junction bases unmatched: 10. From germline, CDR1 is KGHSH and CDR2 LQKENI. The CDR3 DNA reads TGTGCCAGCTCCCGAAGGACAGGGCTTGGCACCGGGGAGCTGTTTTTT. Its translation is CASSRRTGLGTGELFF.

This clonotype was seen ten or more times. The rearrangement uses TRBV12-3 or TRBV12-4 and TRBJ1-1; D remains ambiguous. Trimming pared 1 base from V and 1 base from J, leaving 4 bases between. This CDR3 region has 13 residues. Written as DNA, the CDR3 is TGTGCCAGCAGTTTAGGGCGGAACACTGAAGCTTTCTTT. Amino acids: CASSLGRNTEAFF.

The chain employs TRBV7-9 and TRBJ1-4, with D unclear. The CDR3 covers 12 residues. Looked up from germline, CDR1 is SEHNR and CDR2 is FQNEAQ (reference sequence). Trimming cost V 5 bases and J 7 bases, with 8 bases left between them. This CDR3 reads CASSGKGEKLFF. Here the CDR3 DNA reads TGTGCCAGCAGCGGAAAGGGTGAAAAACTGTTTTTT. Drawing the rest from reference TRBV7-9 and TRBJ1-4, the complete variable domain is DTGVSQNPRHKITKRGQNVTFRCDPISEHNRLYWYRQTLGQGPEFLTYFQNEAQLEKSRLLSDRFSAERPKGSFSTLEIQRTEQGDSAMYLCASSGKGEKLFFGSGTQLSVL.

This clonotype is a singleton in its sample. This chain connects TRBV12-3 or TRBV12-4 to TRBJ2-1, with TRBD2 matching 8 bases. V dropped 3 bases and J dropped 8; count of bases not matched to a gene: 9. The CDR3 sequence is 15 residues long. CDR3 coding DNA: TGTGCCAGCAGTTTCTGGCGGGGGGCCGGGGATGAGCAGTTCTTC. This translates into CASSFWRGAGDEQFF.

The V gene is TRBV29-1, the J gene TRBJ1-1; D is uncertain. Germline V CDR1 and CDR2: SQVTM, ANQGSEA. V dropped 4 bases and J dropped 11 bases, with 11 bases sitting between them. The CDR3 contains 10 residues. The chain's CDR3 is CSVVSLEAFF. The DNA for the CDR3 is TGCAGCGTTGTGAGCCTGGAGGCTTTCTTT.

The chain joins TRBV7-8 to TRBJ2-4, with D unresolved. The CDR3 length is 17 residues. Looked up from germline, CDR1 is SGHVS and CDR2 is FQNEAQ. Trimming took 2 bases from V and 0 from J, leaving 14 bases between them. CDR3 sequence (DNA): TGTGCCAGCAGCTTACCGGTCAGGCGGCTAGCCAAAAACATTCAGTACTTC. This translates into CASSLPVRRLAKNIQYF.

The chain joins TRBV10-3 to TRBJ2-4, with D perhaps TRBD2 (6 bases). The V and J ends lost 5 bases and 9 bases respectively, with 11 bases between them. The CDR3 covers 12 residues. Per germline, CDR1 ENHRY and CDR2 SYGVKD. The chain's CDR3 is CAISSGDAIQYF. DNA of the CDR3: TGTGCCATCAGTTCGGGGGATGCCATTCAGTACTTC.

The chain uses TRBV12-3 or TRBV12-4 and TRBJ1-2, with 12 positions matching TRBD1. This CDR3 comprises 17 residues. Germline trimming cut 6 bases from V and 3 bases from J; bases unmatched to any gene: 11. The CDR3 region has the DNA TGTGCCAGCAGCCAACCGGGACAGGGGGCGATAGACTATGGCTACACCTTC. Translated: CASSQPGQGAIDYGYTF.

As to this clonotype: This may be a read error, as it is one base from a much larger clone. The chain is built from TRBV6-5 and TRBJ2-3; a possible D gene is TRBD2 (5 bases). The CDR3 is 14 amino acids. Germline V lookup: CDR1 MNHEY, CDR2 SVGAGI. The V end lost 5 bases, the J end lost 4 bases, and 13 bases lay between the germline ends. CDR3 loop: CASSPGEWADTQYF. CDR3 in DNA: TGTGCCAGCAGTCCCGGGGAGTGGGCAGATACGCAGTATTTT.

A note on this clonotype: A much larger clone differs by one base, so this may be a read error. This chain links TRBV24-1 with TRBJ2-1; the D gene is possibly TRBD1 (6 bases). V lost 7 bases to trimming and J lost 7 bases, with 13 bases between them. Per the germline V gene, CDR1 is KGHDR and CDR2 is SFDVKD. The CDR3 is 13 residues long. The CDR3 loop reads CATSGQSMNEQFF. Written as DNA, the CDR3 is TGTGCCACCAGCGGACAGAGTATGAATGAGCAGTTCTTC.

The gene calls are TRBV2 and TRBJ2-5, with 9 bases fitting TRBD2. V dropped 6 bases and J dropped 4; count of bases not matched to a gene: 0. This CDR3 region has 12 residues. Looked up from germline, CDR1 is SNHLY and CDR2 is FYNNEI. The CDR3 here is CASRLAGETQYF. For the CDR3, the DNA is TGTGCCAGCAGACTAGCGGGAGAGACCCAGTACTTC.

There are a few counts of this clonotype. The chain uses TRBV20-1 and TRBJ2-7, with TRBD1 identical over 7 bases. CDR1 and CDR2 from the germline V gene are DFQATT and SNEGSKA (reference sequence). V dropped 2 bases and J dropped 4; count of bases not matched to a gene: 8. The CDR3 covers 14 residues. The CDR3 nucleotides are TGCAGTGCTAGATCGGGACAGTCTTTGTACGAGCAGTACTTC. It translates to CSARSGQSLYEQYF.

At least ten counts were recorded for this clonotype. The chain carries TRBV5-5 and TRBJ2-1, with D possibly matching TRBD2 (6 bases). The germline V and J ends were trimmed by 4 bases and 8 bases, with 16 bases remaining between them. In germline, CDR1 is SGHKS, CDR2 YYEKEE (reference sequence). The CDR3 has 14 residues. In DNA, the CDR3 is TGTGCCAGCAGCCTCCACTCGGGGGTGGATGAGCAGTTCTTC. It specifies CASSLHSGVDEQFF. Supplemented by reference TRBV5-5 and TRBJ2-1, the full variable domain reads DAGVTQSPTHLIKTRGQQVTLRCSPISGHKSVSWYQQVLGQGPQFIFQYYEKEERGRGNFPDRFSARQFPNYSSELNVNALLLGDSALYLCASSLHSGVDEQFFGPGTRLTVL.

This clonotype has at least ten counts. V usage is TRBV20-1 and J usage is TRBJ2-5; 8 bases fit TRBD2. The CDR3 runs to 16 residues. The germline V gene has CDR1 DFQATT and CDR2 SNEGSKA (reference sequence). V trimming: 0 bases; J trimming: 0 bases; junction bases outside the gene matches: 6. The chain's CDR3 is CSARDRDSGDQETQYF. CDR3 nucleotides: TGCAGTGCTAGAGATAGGGATAGCGGGGACCAAGAGACCCAGTACTTC.

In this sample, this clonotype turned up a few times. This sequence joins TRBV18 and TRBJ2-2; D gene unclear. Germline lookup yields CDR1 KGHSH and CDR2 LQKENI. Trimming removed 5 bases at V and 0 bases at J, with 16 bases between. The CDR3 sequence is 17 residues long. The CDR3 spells CASSITSTNANTGELFF. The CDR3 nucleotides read TGTGCCAGCTCAATTACAAGCACAAACGCGAACACCGGGGAGCTGTTTTTT.

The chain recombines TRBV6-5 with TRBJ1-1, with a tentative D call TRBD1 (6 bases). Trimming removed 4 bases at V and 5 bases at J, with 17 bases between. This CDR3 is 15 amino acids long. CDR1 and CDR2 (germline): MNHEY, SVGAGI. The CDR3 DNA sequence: TGTGCCAGCAGTTCTCACAGGGCGAGAGGGACTGAAGCTTTCTTT. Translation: CASSSHRARGTEAFF.

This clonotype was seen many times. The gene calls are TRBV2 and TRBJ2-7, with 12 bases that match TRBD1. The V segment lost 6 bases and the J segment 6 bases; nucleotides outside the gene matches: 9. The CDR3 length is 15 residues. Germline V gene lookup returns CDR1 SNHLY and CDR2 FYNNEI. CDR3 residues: CASRYSGTGGVEQYF. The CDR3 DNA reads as TGTGCCAGCAGATACTCCGGGACAGGGGGCGTCGAGCAGTACTTC.

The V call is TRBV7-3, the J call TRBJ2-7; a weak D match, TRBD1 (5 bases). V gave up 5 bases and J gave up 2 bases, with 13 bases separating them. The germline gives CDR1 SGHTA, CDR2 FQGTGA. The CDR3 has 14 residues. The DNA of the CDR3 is TGTGCCAGCAGCCACGACAGCAGAACCTACGAGCAGTACTTC. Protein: CASSHDSRTYEQYF.

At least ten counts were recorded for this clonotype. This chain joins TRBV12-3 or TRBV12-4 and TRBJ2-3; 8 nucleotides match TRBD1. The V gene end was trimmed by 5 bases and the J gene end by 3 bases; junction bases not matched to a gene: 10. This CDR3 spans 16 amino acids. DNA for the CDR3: TGTGCCAGCAGTCCCCCGGCAGGGGGCATAACAGATACGCAGTATTTT. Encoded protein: CASSPPAGGITDTQYF.

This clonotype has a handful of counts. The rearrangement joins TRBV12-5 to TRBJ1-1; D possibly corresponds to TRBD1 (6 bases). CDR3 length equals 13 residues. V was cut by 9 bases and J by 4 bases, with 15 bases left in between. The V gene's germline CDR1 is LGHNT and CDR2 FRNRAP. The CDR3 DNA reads TGTGCTAGCGCCACAGGGTTTATCACTGAAGCTTTCTTT. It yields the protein CASATGFITEAFF.

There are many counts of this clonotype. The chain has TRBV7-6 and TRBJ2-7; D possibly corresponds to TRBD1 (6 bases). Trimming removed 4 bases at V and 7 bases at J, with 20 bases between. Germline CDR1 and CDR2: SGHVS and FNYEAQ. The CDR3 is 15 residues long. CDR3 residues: CASSYLGTQQLEQYF. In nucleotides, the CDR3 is TGTGCCAGCAGCTACCTCGGGACACAGCAACTTGAGCAGTACTTC.